The entry below describes one TCR beta chain. Patients at the Seattle site were enrolled during active infection and followed longitudinally. Trimming took 7 bases from V and 3 from J; bases not matched to a gene: 5. CDR1 is MNHEY, CDR2 SMNVEV, per germline (reference sequence). The CDR3 length is 14 residues. These data originate in a study of blood T cell repertoires in COVID-19. Study-wide context: Sources were T cells, B-cell-depleted T cells, or PBMCs; the material itself was cDNA or gDNA.

Clones were read by immunoSEQ multiplex PCR, and TCRdb kept only the in-frame ones, dropping some. This sample has roughly 160,000 clones; about 87% occur once, and the top ten carry just over 2.5%. The chain is built from TRBV27 and TRBJ1-4; 7 positions agree with TRBD1. Sequencing was carried out using peripheral blood. The clonotype comes from a woman aged 80 or over with COVID-19, enrolled during active disease. The CDR3 coding sequence is TGTGCCAGCAAAACCGGGACAGCTAATGAAAAACTGTTTTTT. It yields the protein CASKTGTANEKLFF.